This entry describes one T cell receptor beta chain. Authors' data handling: Estimation of nucleated cell counts was performed using reference gene primer amplification. Repertoires were generated with immunoSEQ multiplex PCR, while TCRdb's copy carries only in-frame clones and drops some. The V and J calls and clone size are taken from that table; D and trimming were inferred from the DNA. The repertoire includes about 200,000 clones, approximately 84% of them detected once, and approximately 5% sits in the top ten. The junction had 7 bases not matched to a gene; V was cut back by 2 bases and J by 2 bases. This CDR3 comprises 17 residues. Germline values: CDR1 MNHEY, CDR2 SVGEGT. The sample comes from a study of blood T cell repertoires in COVID-19. Across the study: Samples of COVID-19 (acute and convalescent) were obtained from the United States, Italy and Spain. Sample material is recorded as cDNA or gDNA derived from T cells, B-cell-depleted T cells, or PBMCs.

This clonotype was sampled from a woman aged 80 or older with acute or convalescent COVID-19. The chain is built from TRBV6-2 or TRBV6-3 and TRBJ2-1, with TRBD2 identical over 9 bases. Sequencing was done on a sample of peripheral blood. The CDR3 DNA sequence: TGTGCCAGCAGTTACGGGAGCAGGACTAGCGCCTACAATGAGCAGTTCTTC. It specifies CASSYGSRTSAYNEQFF.